The rows below give T cell receptor beta chains drawn from one sample of a study of vaccination and CD4 T cells after COVID-19. TCRdb redid the calling of the PCR reads with MiXCR, one entry per CDR3 protein. The sample lists around 9,000 distinct CDR3 sequences, 55% occurring once. For these TCRs, the target antigens are not known. Sample: CD4+ T cells from blood, cultured in vitro. All receptors come from a human donor who had recovered from COVID-19. CDR3s include the opening cysteine and the closing phenylalanine or tryptophan. The D gene is left open where the match is weak. Not all rows give a size; the values are once, few, many and, for expanded clones, a class.

clone_size j_call d_call v_call cdr3_aa cdr3_nt
NA TRBJ1-2 TRBD1 TRBV20-1 CSARVTQGQGAENYGYTF TGCAGTGCTAGAGTAACTCAGGGACAGGGGGCAGAGAACTATGGCTACACCTTC
NA TRBJ1-2 TRBD1 TRBV7-2 CASSRPGTGASVGYTF TGTGCCAGCAGCCGCCCCGGGACAGGGGCGTCAGTGGGCTACACCTTC
NA TRBJ1-2 NA TRBV9 CASSPLGVDYGYTF TGTGCCAGCAGCCCCCTTGGGGTTGACTATGGCTACACCTTC
once TRBJ2-3 TRBD1 TRBV24-1 CATSDPGTGMRDTQYF TGTGCCACCAGTGACCCCGGGACAGGGATGAGAGATACGCAGTATTTT
NA TRBJ2-7 TRBD1 TRBV30 CAWSIGTVNEQYF TGTGCCTGGAGCATCGGGACAGTGAACGAGCAGTACTTC
few TRBJ1-5 NA TRBV7-2 CASSLGGGQPQHF TGTGCCAGCAGCTTAGGGGGAGGTCAGCCCCAGCATTTT
NA TRBJ2-5 NA TRBV20-1 CSARALAGNQETQYF TGCAGTGCTAGGGCTTTAGCAGGAAATCAAGAGACCCAGTACTTC
NA TRBJ2-7 TRBD2 TRBV30 CGLGLADSYEQYF TGTGGATTGGGACTAGCGGACTCCTACGAGCAGTACTTC
NA TRBJ2-2 TRBD1 TRBV6-1 CASSGQGARGGELFF TGTGCCAGCAGTGGACAGGGGGCAAGGGGCGGGGAGCTGTTTTTT
NA TRBJ2-7 TRBD1 TRBV11-2 CAGSLGGQPQQYF TGTGCCGGCAGCTTAGGGGGACAGCCCCAGCAGTACTTC
NA TRBJ1-5 NA TRBV6-2/TRBV6-3 CASSYSTRRQPQHF TGTGCCAGCAGTTACTCGACTAGAAGGCAGCCCCAGCATTTT
NA TRBJ1-5 NA TRBV20-1 CSARDRTANQPQHF TGCAGTGCTAGAGATCGGACGGCTAATCAGCCCCAGCATTTT
NA TRBJ2-7 NA TRBV11-2 CASSYLKTGTPVYEQYF TGTGCCAGCAGTTACCTTAAAACCGGGACACCCGTCTACGAGCAGTACTTC
NA TRBJ2-6 NA TRBV30 CAWSSWTSTGAPGANVLTF TGTGCCTGGAGTAGCTGGACGTCCACAGGCGCCCCTGGGGCCAACGTCCTGACTTTC
NA TRBJ1-2 NA TRBV30 CAWSVQRGTYGYTF TGTGCCTGGAGTGTACAAAGGGGAACCTATGGCTACACCTTC
NA TRBJ2-7 NA TRBV21-1 CASSTQDEGPTYEQYF TGTGCCAGCAGCACTCAGGACGAGGGGCCGACCTACGAGCAGTACTTC
NA TRBJ1-1 NA TRBV6-2/TRBV6-3 CASGWDTEAFF TGTGCCAGCGGGTGGGACACTGAAGCTTTCTTT
NA TRBJ2-3 TRBD2 TRBV19 CASASGRTGSTDTQYF TGTGCCAGTGCTAGCGGCAGGACGGGTAGCACAGATACGCAGTATTTT
NA TRBJ1-1 NA TRBV6-1 CASSEARGTEAFF TGTGCCAGCAGTGAGGCTCGGGGCACTGAAGCTTTCTTT
NA TRBJ1-5 NA TRBV30 CAWSGVGGVNQPQHF TGTGCCTGGAGTGGGGTTGGGGGAGTCAATCAGCCCCAGCATTTT
NA TRBJ1-5 NA TRBV6-1 CASSARQSSNQPQHF TGTGCCAGCAGTGCCAGACAGTCAAGCAATCAGCCCCAGCATTTT
few TRBJ1-2 NA TRBV12-3/TRBV12-4 CASSLLIAGNYGYTF TGTGCCAGCAGTTTATTGATTGCAGGCAACTATGGCTACACCTTC
few TRBJ1-2 TRBD1 TRBV28 CASRTGTGYRGYTF TGTGCCAGCAGAACAGGGACAGGGTATCGAGGCTACACCTTC
NA TRBJ2-1 TRBD2 TRBV20-1 CSASSVAGSYNEQFF TGCAGTGCTAGCAGTGTAGCGGGTTCCTACAATGAGCAGTTCTTC
NA TRBJ2-7 TRBD2 TRBV20-1 CSARGMTSGKTYEQYF TGCAGTGCTAGGGGAATGACTAGCGGGAAAACCTACGAGCAGTACTTC
NA TRBJ2-6 NA TRBV12-3/TRBV12-4 CASSLPPVLTF TGTGCCAGCAGTCTCCCCCCCGTCCTGACTTTC
few TRBJ1-1 TRBD1 TRBV20-1 CSARGTGQGAFF TGCAGTGCTAGGGGGACAGGGCAGGGGGCTTTCTTT
NA TRBJ2-2 NA TRBV24-1 CATSDGDTPGRELFF TGTGCCACCAGTGATGGGGACACCCCTGGGAGGGAGCTGTTTTTT
NA TRBJ1-6 NA TRBV27 CASSLIIAANSPLHF TGTGCCAGCAGCCTAATCATTGCGGCTAATTCACCCCTCCACTTT
few TRBJ1-5 TRBD1 TRBV19 CASIPRQGGNQPQHF TGTGCCAGTATCCCTAGACAGGGGGGCAATCAGCCCCAGCATTTT
NA TRBJ2-1 NA TRBV7-2 CASSLVFHNEQFF TGTGCCAGCAGCTTAGTCTTCCACAATGAGCAGTTCTTC
NA TRBJ1-2 NA TRBV21-1 CASFNRKLNYGYTF TGTGCCAGCTTCAACAGAAAACTAAACTATGGCTACACCTTC